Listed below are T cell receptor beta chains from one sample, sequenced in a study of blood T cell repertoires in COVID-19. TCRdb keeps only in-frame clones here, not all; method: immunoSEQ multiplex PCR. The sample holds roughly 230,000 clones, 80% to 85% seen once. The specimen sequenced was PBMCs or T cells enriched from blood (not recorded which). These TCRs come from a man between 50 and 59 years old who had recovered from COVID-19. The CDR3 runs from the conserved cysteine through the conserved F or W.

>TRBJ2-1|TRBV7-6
CASSLEWGVGNEQFF
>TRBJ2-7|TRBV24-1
CATSDSAGTGSHEQYF
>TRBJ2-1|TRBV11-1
CASSPLRAGGSNEQFF
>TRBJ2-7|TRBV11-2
CASSLVRGTRNEQYF
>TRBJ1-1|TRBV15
CATQAPTGQAFF
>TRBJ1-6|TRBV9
CASSVASGLESPLHF
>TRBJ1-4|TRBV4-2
CASSHPQGDEKLFF
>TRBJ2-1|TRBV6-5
CASSYPGLNEQFF
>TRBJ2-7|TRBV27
CASRGQGWPYEQYF
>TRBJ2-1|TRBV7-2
CASSLKGGPYNEQFF
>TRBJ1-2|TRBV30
CAWSPNTNYGYTF
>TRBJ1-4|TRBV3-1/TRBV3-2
CASRGTGGEKLFF
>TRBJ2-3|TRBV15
CATSRVGQDTQYF
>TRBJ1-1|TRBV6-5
CASSPSQWEAFF
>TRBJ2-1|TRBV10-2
CASSGLAEMYNEQFF
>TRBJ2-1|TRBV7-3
CASSTPESWNNEQFF
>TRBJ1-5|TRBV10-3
CAISESRGDNQPQHF
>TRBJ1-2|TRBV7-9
CASSEGQGNGYGYTF
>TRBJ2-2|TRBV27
CASTGQRTGELFF
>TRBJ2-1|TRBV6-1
CASSEGQGYYNEQFF
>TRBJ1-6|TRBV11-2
CASSLDWRGRWNSPLHF
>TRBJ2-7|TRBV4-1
CASSQATGTSASYEQYF
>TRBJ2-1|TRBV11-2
CASSLVGVARGMRNEQFF
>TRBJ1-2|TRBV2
CASSESGGANYGYTF
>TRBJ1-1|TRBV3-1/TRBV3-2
CASSPPGQGTEAFF
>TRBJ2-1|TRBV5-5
CASSSGLVSYNEQFF
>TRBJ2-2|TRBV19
CASRRQGVYTGELFF
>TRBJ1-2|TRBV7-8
CASSDAQVSGDYGYTF
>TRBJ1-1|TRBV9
CASSVEQGKTEAFF
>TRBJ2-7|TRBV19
CASSSDRGRHEQYF
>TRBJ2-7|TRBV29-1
CSVEGQTGSYEQYF
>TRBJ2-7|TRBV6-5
CASRLNRVPYEQYF
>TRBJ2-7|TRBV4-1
CASSQDRGAGVVPPYEQYF
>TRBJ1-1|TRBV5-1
CASSLMREGTEAFF
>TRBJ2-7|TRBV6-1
CASSDRRNGYEQYF
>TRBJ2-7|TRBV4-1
CASSQPGQGAEEQYF
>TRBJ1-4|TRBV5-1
CASSPREGWANEKLFF
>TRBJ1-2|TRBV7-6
CASSPGTGQHQGYTF
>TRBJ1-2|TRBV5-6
CASSLSEAPSSTTMYGYTF
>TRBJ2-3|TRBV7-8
CASSSSLSTGPSTDTQYF